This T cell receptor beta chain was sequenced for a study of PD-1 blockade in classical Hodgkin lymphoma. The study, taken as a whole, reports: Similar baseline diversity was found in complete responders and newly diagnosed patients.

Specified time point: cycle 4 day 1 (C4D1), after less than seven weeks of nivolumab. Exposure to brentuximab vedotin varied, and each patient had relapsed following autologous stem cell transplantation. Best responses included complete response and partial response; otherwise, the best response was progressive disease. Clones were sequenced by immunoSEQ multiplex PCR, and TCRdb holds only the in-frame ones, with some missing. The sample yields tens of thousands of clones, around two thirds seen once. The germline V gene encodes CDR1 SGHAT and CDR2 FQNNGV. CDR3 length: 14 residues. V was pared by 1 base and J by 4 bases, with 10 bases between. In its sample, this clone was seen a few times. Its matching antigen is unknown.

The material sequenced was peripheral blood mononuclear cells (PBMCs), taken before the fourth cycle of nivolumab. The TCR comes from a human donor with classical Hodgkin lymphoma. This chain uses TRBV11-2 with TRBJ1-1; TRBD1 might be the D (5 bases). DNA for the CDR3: TGTGCCAGCAGCTTAGTCTTGGGGGGCACTGAAGCTTTCTTT. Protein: CASSLVLGGTEAFF.